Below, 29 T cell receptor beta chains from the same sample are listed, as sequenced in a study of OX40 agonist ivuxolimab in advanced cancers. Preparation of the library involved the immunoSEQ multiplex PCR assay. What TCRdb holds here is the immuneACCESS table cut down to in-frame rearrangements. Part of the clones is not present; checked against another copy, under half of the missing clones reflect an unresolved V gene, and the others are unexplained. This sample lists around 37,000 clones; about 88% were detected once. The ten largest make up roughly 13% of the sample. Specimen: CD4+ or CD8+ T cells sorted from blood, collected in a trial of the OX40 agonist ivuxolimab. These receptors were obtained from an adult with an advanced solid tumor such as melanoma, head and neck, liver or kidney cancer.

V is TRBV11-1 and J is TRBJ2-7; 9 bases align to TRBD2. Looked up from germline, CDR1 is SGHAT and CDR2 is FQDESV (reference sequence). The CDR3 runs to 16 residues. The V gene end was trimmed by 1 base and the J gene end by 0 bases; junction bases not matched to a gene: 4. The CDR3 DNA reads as TGTGCCAGCAGCTTAGGGTCTAGCGGGACCTCCTACGAGCAGTACTTC. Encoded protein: CASSLGSSGTSYEQYF.

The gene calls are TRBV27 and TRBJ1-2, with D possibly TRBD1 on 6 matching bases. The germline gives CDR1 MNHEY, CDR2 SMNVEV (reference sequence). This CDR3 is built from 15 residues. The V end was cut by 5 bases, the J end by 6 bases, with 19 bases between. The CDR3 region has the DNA TGTGCCAGCAGTCTCCTCCCCAGGGAGGGGGATGGCTACACCTTC. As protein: CASSLLPREGDGYTF.

The CDR3 loop is CASSIRDTSYEQYF. The CDR3 DNA follows: TGTGCCAGTAGTATCCGGGACACAAGCTACGAGCAGTACTTC. The chain employs TRBV19 and TRBJ2-7, with TRBD1 as a possible D gene (6 bases). With 3 bases removed from V and 3 bases from J, the gap between germline ends came to 12 bases. Germline V gives CDR1 LNHDA, CDR2 SQIVND (reference sequence). This CDR3 has 14 amino acids. Supplemented by reference TRBV19 and TRBJ2-7, the full variable domain reads DGGITQSPKYLFRKEGQNVTLSCEQNLNHDAMYWYRQDPGQGLRLIYYSQIVNDFQKGDIAEGYSVSREKKESFPLTVTSAQKNPTAFYLCASSIRDTSYEQYFGPGTRLTVT.

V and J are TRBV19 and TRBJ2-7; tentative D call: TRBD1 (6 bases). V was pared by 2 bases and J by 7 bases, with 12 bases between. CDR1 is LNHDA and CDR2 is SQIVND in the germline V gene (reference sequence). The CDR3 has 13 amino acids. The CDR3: CASSILTGREQYF. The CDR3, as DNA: TGTGCCAGTAGTATATTAACAGGGCGGGAGCAGTACTTC.

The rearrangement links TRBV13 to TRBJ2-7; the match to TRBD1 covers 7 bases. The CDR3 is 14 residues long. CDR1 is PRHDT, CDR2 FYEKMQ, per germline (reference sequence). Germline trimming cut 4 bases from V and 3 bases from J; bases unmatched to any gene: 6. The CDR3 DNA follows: TGTGCCAGCAGCTCGACAGGGAAACTCTACGAGCAGTACTTC. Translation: CASSSTGKLYEQYF. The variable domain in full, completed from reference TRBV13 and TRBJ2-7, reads AAGVIQSPRHLIKEKRETATLKCYPIPRHDTVYWYQQGPGQDPQFLISFYEKMQSDKGSIPDRFSAQQFSDYHSELNMSSLELGDSALYFCASSSTGKLYEQYFGPGTRLTVT.

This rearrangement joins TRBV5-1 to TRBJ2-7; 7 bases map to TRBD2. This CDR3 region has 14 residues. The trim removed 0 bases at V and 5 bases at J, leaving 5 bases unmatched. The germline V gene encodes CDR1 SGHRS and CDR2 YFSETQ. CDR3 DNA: TGCGCCAGCAGCTTGGGACTAGCACAGGACGAGCAGTACTTC. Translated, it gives CASSLGLAQDEQYF.

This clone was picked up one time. DNA for the CDR3: TGTGCCAGCAGCCAAGAGGCGGGAGGGCCGGAGGAGACCCAGTACTTC. Translated, it gives CASSQEAGGPEETQYF. V and J are TRBV5-4 and TRBJ2-5, with TRBD2 matching 9 bases. Trimming cost V 4 bases and J 5 bases; bases outside gene matches: 12. In germline, CDR1 is SGHNT, CDR2 YYREEE (reference sequence). CDR3 length equals 16 residues.

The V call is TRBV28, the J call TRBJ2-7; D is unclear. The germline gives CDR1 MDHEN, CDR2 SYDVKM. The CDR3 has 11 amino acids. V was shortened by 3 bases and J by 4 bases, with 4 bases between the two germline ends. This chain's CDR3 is CASSFWYEQYF. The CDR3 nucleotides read TGTGCCAGCAGTTTCTGGTACGAGCAGTACTTC.

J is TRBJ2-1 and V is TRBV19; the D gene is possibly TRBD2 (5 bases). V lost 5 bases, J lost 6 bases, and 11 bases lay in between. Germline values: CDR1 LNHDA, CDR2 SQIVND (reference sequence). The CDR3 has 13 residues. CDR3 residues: CASSVGLLNEQFF. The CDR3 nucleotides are TGTGCCAGTAGTGTAGGACTCCTCAATGAGCAGTTCTTC. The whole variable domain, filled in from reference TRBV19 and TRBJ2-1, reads DGGITQSPKYLFRKEGQNVTLSCEQNLNHDAMYWYRQDPGQGLRLIYYSQIVNDFQKGDIAEGYSVSREKKESFPLTVTSAQKNPTAFYLCASSVGLLNEQFFGPGTRLTVL.

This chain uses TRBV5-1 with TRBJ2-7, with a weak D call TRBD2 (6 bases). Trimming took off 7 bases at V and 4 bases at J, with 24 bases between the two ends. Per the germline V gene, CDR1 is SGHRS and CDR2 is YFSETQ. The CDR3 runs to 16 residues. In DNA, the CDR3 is TGCGCCAGCGAAAACACAACTAGCCCCCAGGCGTACGAGCAGTACTTC. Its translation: CASENTTSPQAYEQYF.

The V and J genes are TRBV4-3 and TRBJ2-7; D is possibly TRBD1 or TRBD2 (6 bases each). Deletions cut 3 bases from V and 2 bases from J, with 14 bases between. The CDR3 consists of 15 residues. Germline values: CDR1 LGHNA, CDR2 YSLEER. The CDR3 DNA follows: TGCGCCAGCAGCCAGCGGGACACTGGAACCTACGAGCAGTACTTC. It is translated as CASSQRDTGTYEQYF.

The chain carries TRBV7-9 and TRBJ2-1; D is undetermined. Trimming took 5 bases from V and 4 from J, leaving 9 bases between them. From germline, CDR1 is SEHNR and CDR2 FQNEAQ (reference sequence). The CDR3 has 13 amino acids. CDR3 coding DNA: TGTGCCAGCAGCCTAGTGGGATACAATGAGCAGTTCTTC. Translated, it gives CASSLVGYNEQFF.

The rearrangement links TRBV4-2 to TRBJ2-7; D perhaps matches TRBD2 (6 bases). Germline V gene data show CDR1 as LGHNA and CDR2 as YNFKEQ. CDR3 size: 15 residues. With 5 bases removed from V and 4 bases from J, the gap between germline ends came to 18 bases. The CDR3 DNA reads TGTGCCAGCAGCTACCGGGACTTTCGCTTTTACGAGCAGTACTTC. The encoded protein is CASSYRDFRFYEQYF.

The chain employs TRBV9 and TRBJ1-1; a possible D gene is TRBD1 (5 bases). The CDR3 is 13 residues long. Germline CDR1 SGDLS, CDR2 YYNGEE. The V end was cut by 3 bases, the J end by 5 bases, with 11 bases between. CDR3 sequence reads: CASSGSGYTEAFF. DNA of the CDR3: TGTGCCAGCAGCGGCTCAGGGTATACTGAAGCTTTCTTT.

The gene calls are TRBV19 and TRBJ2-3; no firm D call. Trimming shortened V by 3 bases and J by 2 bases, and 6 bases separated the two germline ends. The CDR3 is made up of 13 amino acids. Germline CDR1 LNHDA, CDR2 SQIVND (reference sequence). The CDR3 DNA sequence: TGTGCCAGTAGTATGACAAACACAGATACGCAGTATTTT. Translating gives CASSMTNTDTQYF.

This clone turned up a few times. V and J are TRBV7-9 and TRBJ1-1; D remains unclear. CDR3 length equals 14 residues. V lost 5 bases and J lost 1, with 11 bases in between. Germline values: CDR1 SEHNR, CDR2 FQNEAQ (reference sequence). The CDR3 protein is CASSPAVRNTEAFF. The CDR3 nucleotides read TGTGCCAGCAGCCCCGCGGTTAGGAACACTGAAGCTTTCTTT.

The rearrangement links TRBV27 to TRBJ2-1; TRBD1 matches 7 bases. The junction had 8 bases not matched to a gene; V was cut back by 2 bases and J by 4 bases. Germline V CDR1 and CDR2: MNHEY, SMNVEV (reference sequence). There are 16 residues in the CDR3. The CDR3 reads CASSLNEGGLYNEQFF. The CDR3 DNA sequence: TGTGCCAGCAGTTTAAATGAAGGGGGCCTTTACAATGAGCAGTTCTTC.

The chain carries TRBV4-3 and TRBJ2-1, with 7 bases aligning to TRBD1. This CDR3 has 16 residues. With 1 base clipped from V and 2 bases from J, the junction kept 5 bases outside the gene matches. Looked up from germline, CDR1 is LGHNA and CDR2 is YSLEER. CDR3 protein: CASSQGYRGTYNEQFF. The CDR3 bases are TGCGCCAGCAGCCAAGGCTACAGGGGTACCTACAATGAGCAGTTCTTC.

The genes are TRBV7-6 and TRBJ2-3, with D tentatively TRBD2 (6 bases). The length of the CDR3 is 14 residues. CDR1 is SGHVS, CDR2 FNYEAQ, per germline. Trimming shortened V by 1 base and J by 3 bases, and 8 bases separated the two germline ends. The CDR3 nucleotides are TGTGCCAGCAGCTTAGATCGGGGGACAGATACGCAGTATTTT. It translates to CASSLDRGTDTQYF.

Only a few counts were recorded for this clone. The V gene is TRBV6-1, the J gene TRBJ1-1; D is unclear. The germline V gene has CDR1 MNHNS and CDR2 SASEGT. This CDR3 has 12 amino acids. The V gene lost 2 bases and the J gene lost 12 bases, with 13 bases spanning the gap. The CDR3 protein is CASSETRRESFF. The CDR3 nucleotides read TGTGCCAGCAGTGAAACGCGGAGGGAATCTTTCTTT.

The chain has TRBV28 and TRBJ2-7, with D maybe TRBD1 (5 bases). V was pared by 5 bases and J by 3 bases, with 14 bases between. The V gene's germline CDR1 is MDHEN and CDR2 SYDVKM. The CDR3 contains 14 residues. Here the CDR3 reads CASSARQILYEQYF. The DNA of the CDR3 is TGTGCCAGCAGTGCCCGACAGATACTCTACGAGCAGTACTTC.

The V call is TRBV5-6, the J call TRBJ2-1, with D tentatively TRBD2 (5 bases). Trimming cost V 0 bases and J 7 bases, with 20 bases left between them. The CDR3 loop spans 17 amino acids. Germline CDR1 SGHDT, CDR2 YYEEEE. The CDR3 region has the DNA TGTGCCAGCAGCTTGGCCCACGGACTTTTCTCCTGGAATGAGCAGTTCTTC. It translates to CASSLAHGLFSWNEQFF.

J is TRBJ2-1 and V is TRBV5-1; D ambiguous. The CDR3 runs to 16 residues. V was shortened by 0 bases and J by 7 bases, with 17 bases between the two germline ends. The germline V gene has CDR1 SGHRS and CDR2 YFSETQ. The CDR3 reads CASSLASFISGNEQFF. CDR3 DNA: TGCGCCAGCAGCTTGGCCTCCTTTATTTCTGGGAATGAGCAGTTCTTC.

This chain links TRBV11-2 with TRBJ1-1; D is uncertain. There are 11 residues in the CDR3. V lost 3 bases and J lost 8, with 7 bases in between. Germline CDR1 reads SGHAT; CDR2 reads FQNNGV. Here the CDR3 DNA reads TGTGCCAGCAGCTTCAGAAAAGAAGCTTTCTTT. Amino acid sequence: CASSFRKEAFF.

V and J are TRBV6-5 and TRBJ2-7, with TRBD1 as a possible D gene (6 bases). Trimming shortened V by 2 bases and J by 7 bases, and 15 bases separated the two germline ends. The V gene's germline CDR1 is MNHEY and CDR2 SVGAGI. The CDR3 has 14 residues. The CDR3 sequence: CASSYEGGGLEQYF. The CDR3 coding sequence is TGTGCCAGCAGTTACGAAGGTGGGGGCCTGGAGCAGTACTTC.

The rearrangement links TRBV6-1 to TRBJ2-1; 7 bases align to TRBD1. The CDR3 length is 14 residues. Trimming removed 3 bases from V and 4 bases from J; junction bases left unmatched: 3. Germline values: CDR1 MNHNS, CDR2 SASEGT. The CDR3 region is CASSEGDSYNEQFF. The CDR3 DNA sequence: TGTGCCAGCAGTGAGGGGGACAGTTACAATGAGCAGTTCTTC.

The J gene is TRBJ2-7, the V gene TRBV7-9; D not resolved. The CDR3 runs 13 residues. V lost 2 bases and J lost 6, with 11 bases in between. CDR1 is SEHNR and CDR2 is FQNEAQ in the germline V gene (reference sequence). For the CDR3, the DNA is TGTGCCAGCAGCTTAAGTCAGACGTTCGAGCAGTACTTC. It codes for CASSLSQTFEQYF.

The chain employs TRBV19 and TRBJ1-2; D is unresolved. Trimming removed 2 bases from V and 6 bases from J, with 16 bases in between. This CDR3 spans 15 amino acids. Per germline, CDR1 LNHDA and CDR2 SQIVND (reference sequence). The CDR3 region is CASSILLGVMNGYTF. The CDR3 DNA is TGTGCCAGTAGTATACTTCTGGGAGTCATGAATGGCTACACCTTC.

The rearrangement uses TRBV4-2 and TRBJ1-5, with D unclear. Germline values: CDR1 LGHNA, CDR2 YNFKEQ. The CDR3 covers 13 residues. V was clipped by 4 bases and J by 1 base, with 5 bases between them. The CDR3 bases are TGTGCCAGCAGCCGAGACAGCAATCAGCCCCAGCATTTT. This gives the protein CASSRDSNQPQHF.